This T cell receptor beta chain came from a study of immune cell composition in non-small cell lung cancer. Study context: Histologic subtype was mainly adenocarcinoma or squamous cell carcinoma.

Template was genomic DNA from frozen, unsorted single-cell suspensions. Comments on this clone: Antigen specificity is unknown.

Overall study findings and caveats: Tumour TCR-beta clonality showed no significant link to smoking pack-years.

TCRdb's copy holds only in-frame clones and misses some; the assay was immunoSEQ multiplex PCR. The table shows 8,000 or so clones, with about 73% occurring only once. The clonotype was recovered from a human donor with non-small cell lung cancer. The sample was lung tumor tissue.

The CDR3 coding sequence is TGTGCCTGGAAACGGGGACGCTTGGGCGTTGGTAGCTATGGCTACACCTTC. This sequence encodes CAWKRGRLGVGSYGYTF. The chain carries TRBV30 and TRBJ1-2, with a tentative D call TRBD1 (5 bases). The CDR3 contains 17 residues. From germline, CDR1 is GTSNPN and CDR2 SVGIG (reference sequence). The ends were cut back, 4 bases at V and 4 bases at J, with 25 bases in the middle. Complete variable domain (other parts from reference TRBV30 and TRBJ1-2): SQTIHQWPATLVQPVGSPLSLECTVEGTSNPNLYWYRQAAGRGLQLLFYSVGIGQISSEVPQNLSASRPQDRQFILSSKKLLLSDSGFYLCAWKRGRLGVGSYGYTFGSGTRLTVV.